This T cell receptor (beta chain) stems from a study of tumor and adjacent non-tumor tissue in lung cancer. Study-wide background: Histology: 12 adenocarcinoma, a couple of squamous cell carcinoma, 1 small cell lung cancer. Aged roughly 31 to 76 years, patients included fewer than 11 men and a few women with stage I to III disease.

No cell sorting was done before RNA was extracted from the tissue. Donors were chemotherapy-naive, newly diagnosed lung cancer surgical patients in China, August–late 2014. There are 13 residues in the CDR3. The germline CDR1 and CDR2 sequences are SGHNT and YYREEE (reference sequence). This clonotype occurred once. One end of the junction varies from germline; a read error may be responsible. Three rounds of nested PCR, following a modified ARM-PCR protocol, produced the TCRbeta library. TCRdb recomputed calls from the multiplex PCR reads with MiXCR, one row per CDR3 protein. In the table there are 120,000 or so distinct CDR3 sequences, approximately 84% of which are singletons.

The material sequenced was lung tumor tissue. The source of this sequence is a man in his 70s with non-small cell lung cancer. The gene calls are TRBV5-4 and TRBJ1-2; D is ambiguous. The CDR3 loop reads CVISLVNSYGYTF. The CDR3 nucleotides are TGTGTCATCAGCTTGGTCAATAGCTATGGTTACACCTTC.